What follows are 31 T cell receptor beta chains derived from one specimen sequenced in a study of cytomegalovirus exposure and HLA in healthy donors. PCR was performed using 60 Vbeta and 13 Jbeta primers. The repertoire was sequenced with immunoSEQ multiplex PCR; TCRdb's copy has only in-frame clones and lacks some. This sample yields over 75,000 clones, of which around 79% are seen a single time; nearly 6% belongs to the top ten. The sequenced sample consisted of PBMCs. These receptors all come from a female donor in good health and CMV-seronegative.

V usage is TRBV6-6 and J usage is TRBJ1-1; no clear D gene. V lost 6 bases to trimming and J lost 1 base, with 9 bases between them. In germline, CDR1 is MNHNY, CDR2 SVGAGI (reference sequence). The CDR3 runs 13 residues. This chain's CDR3 is CASSPNGNTEAFF. The CDR3 nucleotides read TGTGCCAGCAGCCCCAACGGGAACACTGAAGCTTTCTTT.

The CDR3 sequence: CAISESQGQPQHF. The CDR3 DNA reads as TGTGCCATCAGTGAGTCTCAGGGACAGCCCCAGCATTTT. The rearrangement joins TRBV10-3 to TRBJ1-5; D is perhaps TRBD1 (5 bases). V was trimmed by 0 bases and J by 7 bases, leaving 7 bases between them. The CDR3 is 13 amino acids. CDR1 ENHRY and CDR2 SYGVKD come from the germline V gene.

Notes on this clone: At the DNA level, this CDR3 is encoded by other sequences in the same sample as well. The rearrangement joins TRBV6-4 to TRBJ2-2; TRBD1 matches 9 bases. The CDR3 spans 16 residues. Germline V gene sequence: CDR1 MRHNA, CDR2 SNTAGT. J lost 6 bases, V lost 0 bases, and 5 bases had no gene match. CDR3 nucleotides: TGTGCCAGCAGTGACTCGCCGGACAGGGGACCCGGGGAGCTGTTTTTT. Protein sequence: CASSDSPDRGPGELFF.

This chain links TRBV2 with TRBJ2-4, with 9 bases lining up with TRBD1. The CDR3 is 16 amino acids. J gave up 1 base and V 4 bases, and 5 bases lay outside the gene matches. Germline V gene data show CDR1 as SNHLY and CDR2 as FYNNEI. CDR3 nucleotides: TGTGCCAGCAGTGGTTGGACAGGGGTGGCCAAAAACATTCAGTACTTC. Its protein is CASSGWTGVAKNIQYF.

The chain joins TRBV5-1 to TRBJ2-1; 7 bases map to TRBD2. V lost 0 bases, J lost 1 base, and 1 base stayed unmatched. The CDR3 is 15 residues long. Per germline, CDR1 SGHRS and CDR2 YFSETQ. For the CDR3, the DNA is TGCGCCAGCAGCTTGGTGGGGGGGTCCTACAATGAGCAGTTCTTC. Amino acids: CASSLVGGSYNEQFF.

This sequence joins TRBV27 and TRBJ1-6; possibly TRBD1 for D (5 bases). Germline V lookup: CDR1 MNHEY, CDR2 SMNVEV (reference sequence). V lost 6 bases to trimming and J lost 12 bases, with 15 bases between them. This CDR3 spans 13 amino acids. Here the CDR3 reads CASRQTGGVPLHF. The CDR3 DNA reads as TGTGCCAGCAGACAAACCGGGGGAGTACCCCTCCACTTT.

The sample holds one count of this clone. The chain carries TRBV6-6 and TRBJ2-5; a possible D gene is TRBD1 (6 bases). Trimming shortened V by 6 bases and J by 5 bases, and 19 bases separated the two germline ends. Per the germline V gene, CDR1 is MNHNY and CDR2 is SVGAGI (reference sequence). The CDR3 totals 15 residues. In DNA form, the CDR3 reads TGTGCCAGCAGCCGTATGACTGACCAGGGGGAGACCCAGTACTTC. As protein: CASSRMTDQGETQYF.

This chain connects TRBV4-2 to TRBJ1-2, with a possible D match to TRBD1 (6 bases). CDR1 and CDR2 from the germline V gene are LGHNA and YNFKEQ. The CDR3 is 14 amino acids. Trimming removed 1 base from V and 3 bases from J, with 9 bases in between. The CDR3 sequence: CASSQVSGDYGYTF. The DNA of the CDR3 is TGTGCCAGCAGCCAAGTTTCAGGGGACTATGGCTACACCTTC.

The sample holds a few counts of this clone. The chain is built from TRBV19 and TRBJ1-5; weak D call: TRBD1 (6 bases). Germline V gives CDR1 LNHDA, CDR2 SQIVND (reference sequence). The ends were cut back, 5 bases at V and 3 bases at J, with 20 bases in the middle. The CDR3 covers 17 residues. The CDR3 DNA reads as TGTGCCAGTAGTCAGGGGTCTGTTATTCTGTCCAATCAGCCCCAGCATTTT. Translation gives CASSQGSVILSNQPQHF.

The rearrangement links TRBV6-1 to TRBJ2-1, with 9 bases aligning to TRBD1. The germline gives CDR1 MNHNS, CDR2 SASEGT. This CDR3 has 16 residues. V gave up 3 bases and J gave up 14 bases; unmatched junction bases: 17. The CDR3 nucleotides read TGTGCCAGCAGTGAGGGGTATAGGGACAGGGCTGCCCCTAAGTTCTTC. It codes for CASSEGYRDRAAPKFF.

The CDR3 region is CASSFGQGNTGELFF. In DNA form, the CDR3 reads TGTGCCAGCAGCTTCGGGCAGGGTAACACCGGGGAGCTGTTTTTT. The rearrangement uses TRBV7-6 and TRBJ2-2; possible D gene TRBD1, 5 bases. The CDR3 is 15 amino acids. Germline assignment: CDR1 SGHVS and CDR2 FNYEAQ. The ends were cut back, 3 bases at V and 2 bases at J, with 10 bases in the middle.

The V and J genes are TRBV5-1 and TRBJ1-3; D is ambiguous. V was pared by 4 bases and J by 4 bases, with 12 bases between. The CDR3 sequence is 14 residues long. Germline V CDR1 and CDR2: SGHRS, YFSETQ. CDR3 protein: CASSGTAQGNTIYF. The DNA for the CDR3 is TGCGCCAGCAGCGGAACAGCCCAAGGAAACACCATATATTTT.

This chain uses TRBV6-5 with TRBJ2-7; the match to TRBD1 covers 7 bases. The CDR3 is 12 residues long. The trim removed 5 bases at V and 6 bases at J, leaving 4 bases unmatched. Germline V CDR1 and CDR2: MNHEY, SVGAGI. This chain's CDR3 is CASSRTGVEQYF. CDR3 nucleotide sequence: TGTGCCAGCAGTCGCACAGGGGTCGAGCAGTACTTC.

The chain joins TRBV30 to TRBJ2-2; no clear D gene. CDR3 length: 13 residues. The germline V and J ends were trimmed by 3 bases and 0 bases, with 5 bases remaining between them. The germline V gene has CDR1 GTSNPN and CDR2 SVGIG (reference sequence). The CDR3 nucleotides are TGTGCCTGGAGCCCCTCGAACACCGGGGAGCTGTTTTTT. Its translation: CAWSPSNTGELFF.

The rearrangement links TRBV5-1 to TRBJ1-5; 8 positions agree with TRBD1. Germline lookup yields CDR1 SGHRS and CDR2 YFSETQ. This CDR3 is built from 15 residues. The junction had 2 bases not matched to a gene; V was cut back by 0 bases and J by 3 bases. DNA for the CDR3: TGCGCCAGCAGCTTGGGGACAGGGACCAATCAGCCCCAGCATTTT. This sequence encodes CASSLGTGTNQPQHF.

The rearrangement links TRBV21-1 to TRBJ1-5; TRBD1 is taken as the D call from the table, unchecked against the DNA. TRBV21-1 is recorded as a pseudogene. The CDR3 covers 19 residues. The CDR3 loop reads CASSTAYRQVFSRNQPQHF. Here the CDR3 DNA reads TGTGCCAGCAGCACTGCCTATCGACAGGTCTTTAGTCGAAATCAGCCCCAGCATTTT.

The V gene is TRBV28, the J gene TRBJ2-3; 8 bases map to TRBD1. CDR1 and CDR2 from the germline V gene are MDHEN and SYDVKM. After removal of 5 bases from V and 6 bases from J, the junction contained 7 bases not matched to a gene. This CDR3 has 14 residues. CDR3 amino acids: CASSLRGLTDTQYF. The CDR3 DNA reads TGTGCCAGCAGTCTCAGGGGGCTGACTGATACGCAGTATTTT. The whole variable domain, remainder taken from reference TRBV28 and TRBJ2-3, is DVKVTQSSRYLVKRTGEKVFLECVQDMDHENMFWYRQDPGLGLRLIYFSYDVKMKEKGDIPEGYSVSREKKERFSLILESASTNQTSMYLCASSLRGLTDTQYFGPGTRLTVL.

The genes are TRBV5-1 and TRBJ2-5, with a tentative D call TRBD2 (5 bases). Trimming shortened V by 0 bases and J by 3 bases, and 12 bases separated the two germline ends. The CDR3 has 15 residues. CDR1 and CDR2 from the germline V gene are SGHRS and YFSETQ. CDR3: CASSLASASKETQYF. The CDR3 coding sequence is TGCGCCAGCAGCTTGGCCTCGGCTAGCAAAGAGACCCAGTACTTC.

CDR3 sequence (DNA): TGTGCCTGGAGTGTTCGGGCGACAGGGGGGGTCACCGGGGAGCTGTTTTTT. Encoded protein: CAWSVRATGGVTGELFF. V gene TRBV30 combines with J gene TRBJ2-2; 9 bases are shared with TRBD1. This CDR3 contains 17 residues. Germline V gene sequence: CDR1 GTSNPN, CDR2 SVGIG (reference sequence). V trimming: 0 bases; J trimming: 4 bases; junction bases outside the gene matches: 9.

The V gene is TRBV6-1, the J gene TRBJ1-2, with D unresolved. The V gene lost 1 base and the J gene lost 4 bases, with 7 bases spanning the gap. The CDR3 length is 13 residues. The germline V gene encodes CDR1 MNHNS and CDR2 SASEGT. The CDR3 nucleotides read TGTGCCAGCAGTGAAGGTTCAGTCTATGGCTACACCTTC. Protein product: CASSEGSVYGYTF.

The chain's CDR3 is CASSQIGTSGGSYEQYF. As DNA, the CDR3 is TGTGCCAGCAGCCAAATCGGGACTAGCGGGGGATCCTACGAGCAGTACTTC. V gene TRBV4-2 combines with J gene TRBJ2-7; 14 positions match TRBD2. The CDR3 contains 17 residues. Germline V gene lookup returns CDR1 LGHNA and CDR2 YNFKEQ. V shed 2 bases, J shed 1 base, and the junction held 4 bases outside the gene matches.

This chain uses TRBV19 with TRBJ1-2; 8 nucleotides match TRBD1. This CDR3 is built from 15 residues. CDR1 and CDR2 from the germline V gene are LNHDA and SQIVND (reference sequence). After removal of 9 bases from V and 2 bases from J, the junction contained 11 bases not matched to a gene. In DNA, the CDR3 is TGTGCCAGCACGACAGGGGACCAGTACAACTATGGCTACACCTTC. The encoded protein is CASTTGDQYNYGYTF.

This chain uses TRBV7-8 with TRBJ1-5; 7 bases match TRBD1. This CDR3 region has 15 residues. The germline CDR1 and CDR2 sequences are SGHVS and FQNEAQ. J gave up 6 bases and V 5 bases, and 10 bases lay outside the gene matches. The CDR3 nucleotides read TGTGCCAGCAGCCCGAGGGGCAGGGGGATTCAGCCCCAGCATTTT. Translated, it gives CASSPRGRGIQPQHF.

In this sample, this clone turned up once. V and J are TRBV5-6 and TRBJ1-2; 7 nucleotides match TRBD1. Germline V gives CDR1 SGHDT, CDR2 YYEEEE. J gave up 4 bases and V 5 bases, and 8 bases lay outside the gene matches. This CDR3 has 14 residues. CDR3 nucleotides: TGTGCCAGCAGAATACAGGGGTCCCGCTATGGCTACACCTTC. Its protein is CASRIQGSRYGYTF.

This clone was found a few times. The chain has TRBV29-1 and TRBJ2-1, with D maybe TRBD2 (6 bases). Trimming stripped 7 bases from V and 5 bases from J, with 18 bases between. There are 14 residues in the CDR3. CDR1 is SQVTM, CDR2 ANQGSEA, per germline. CDR3 nucleotide sequence: TGCAGCGCCAGCCGCGGGGTACTCCACAATGAGCAGTTCTTC. This encodes CSASRGVLHNEQFF.

V usage is TRBV5-8 and J usage is TRBJ2-3; 8 nucleotides line up with TRBD2. V was pared by 1 base and J by 5 bases, with 6 bases of the junction left unmatched. Germline V gives CDR1 SGHTS, CDR2 YDEGEE. The CDR3 totals 15 residues. The CDR3 protein is CASSLFGLAGDTQYF. The DNA for the CDR3 is TGTGCCAGCAGCTTGTTCGGGCTAGCGGGAGATACGCAGTATTTT.

V is TRBV19 and J is TRBJ2-2; no clear D. The CDR3 contains 14 residues. Germline V gene lookup returns CDR1 LNHDA and CDR2 SQIVND (reference sequence). V was trimmed by 2 bases and J by 6 bases, leaving 10 bases between them. The CDR3 loop reads CASSIKSLAGELFF. CDR3 bases: TGTGCCAGTAGTATAAAGAGTTTGGCCGGGGAGCTGTTTTTT.

The chain employs TRBV7-6 and TRBJ2-3; weak D call: TRBD2 (6 bases). CDR1 and CDR2 (germline): SGHVS, FNYEAQ. The CDR3 runs to 14 residues. The ends were cut back, 5 bases at V and 4 bases at J, with 13 bases in the middle. The CDR3: CASSTSGGSDTQYF. In DNA form, the CDR3 reads TGTGCCAGCAGCACCTCCGGGGGTTCAGATACGCAGTATTTT. Full variable domain (outside the CDR3, taken from reference TRBV7-6 and TRBJ2-3): GAGVSQSPRYKVTKRGQDVALRCDPISGHVSLYWYRQALGQGPEFLTYFNYEAQQDKSGLPNDRFSAERPEGSISTLTIQRTEQRDSAMYRCASSTSGGSDTQYFGPGTRLTVL.

This clone was found once. V gene TRBV5-1 combines with J gene TRBJ1-2; 9 bases align to TRBD1. Germline-derived CDR1 and CDR2 are SGHRS and YFSETQ. The CDR3 consists of 13 residues. The V gene end was trimmed by 4 bases and the J gene end by 6 bases; junction bases not matched to a gene: 4. The CDR3 is CASSKGQGDGYTF. As DNA, the CDR3 is TGCGCCAGCAGCAAGGGACAGGGCGATGGCTACACCTTC.

The chain has TRBV2 and TRBJ1-2, with unresolved D. V lost 8 bases to trimming and J lost 4 bases, with 11 bases between them. CDR1 is SNHLY, CDR2 FYNNEI, per germline. There are 12 residues in the CDR3. The CDR3 here is CASLGIFYGYTF. The CDR3 DNA follows: TGTGCCAGCCTCGGGATTTTCTATGGCTACACCTTC.

This clone was counted once. A much larger clone is a single base away; this may be a read error. The same CDR3 is also encoded by other DNA sequences in this sample. This chain connects TRBV6-1 to TRBJ2-7; TRBD1 aligns across 10 bases. The CDR3 sequence is 14 residues long. Germline lookup yields CDR1 MNHNS and CDR2 SASEGT. Trimming removed 4 bases from V and 0 bases from J; junction bases left unmatched: 0. CDR3 nucleotide sequence: TGTGCCAGCAGTGGGACAGGGGGCTCCTACGAGCAGTACTTC. Its translation: CASSGTGGSYEQYF.